The 23 T cell receptor beta chains listed next were all sequenced from one sample in a study of vaccination and CD4 T cells after COVID-19. The Oncomine TCR Beta short-read assay sequenced DNA from cultured CD4+ T cells. In TCRdb, the PCR reads were re-called with MiXCR into one record per CDR3 protein. The data show roughly 8,700 distinct CDR3 sequences, roughly 24% seen once. Their antigens are not known. Treatment reported: roughly ten-day PBMC culture with coronavirus spike peptide pools or control peptides (ViraFEST assay). The sequenced sample was cultured CD4+ T cells from blood. The source of these receptors is a human donor with COVID-19.

CDR3 nucleotides: TGTGCCAGCAGCCAAGACGTGGGGACAGGGGATTCACCCCTCCACTTT. Translation gives CASSQDVGTGDSPLHF. The chain employs TRBV14 and TRBJ1-6; TRBD1 agrees at 10 bases. Unmatched junction bases numbered 4, after V lost 0 bases and J lost 8 bases. Germline assignment: CDR1 SGHDN and CDR2 FVKESK. This CDR3 spans 16 amino acids.

This chain uses TRBV25-1 with TRBJ1-1; 8 bases align to TRBD1. V gave up 2 bases and J gave up 1 base; unmatched junction bases: 9. Germline V gives CDR1 MGHDK, CDR2 SYGVNS. The CDR3 extends over 17 amino acids. CDR3 in DNA: TGTGCCAGCAGTGAAACCGGGACAGGAGCAAGGAACACTGAAGCTTTCTTT. This encodes CASSETGTGARNTEAFF.

This clonotype showed up just a few times. The chain links TRBV10-2 to TRBJ2-3, with D unresolved. The V gene lost 7 bases and the J gene lost 4 bases, with 12 bases spanning the gap. The CDR3 is 13 amino acids. Germline values: CDR1 WSHSY, CDR2 SAAADI. In nucleotides, the CDR3 is TGCGCCAGCAAAGGCCCACCACCAGATACGCAGTATTTT. Protein product: CASKGPPPDTQYF.

By its share, this clonotype is medium-sized. This chain uses TRBV7-2 with TRBJ1-2; no clear D gene. This CDR3 comprises 13 residues. The germline V and J ends were trimmed by 5 bases and 5 bases, with 12 bases remaining between them. The germline V gene has CDR1 SGHTA and CDR2 FQGNSA. The CDR3 sequence: CASSPGGPYGYTF. Written as DNA, the CDR3 is TGTGCCAGCAGCCCTGGCGGTCCTTATGGCTACACCTTC.

This clonotype has just a few counts. The V and J genes are TRBV6-1 and TRBJ1-2, with TRBD1 matching 9 bases. CDR1 is MNHNS and CDR2 is SASEGT in the germline V gene. The CDR3 is 12 amino acids. J was trimmed by 8 bases and V by 6 bases; bases with no gene match: 4. CDR3 loop: CASSSGTGGYTF. As DNA, the CDR3 is TGTGCCAGCAGCTCCGGGACAGGGGGCTACACCTTC.

The chain links TRBV27 to TRBJ1-3, with TRBD1 identical over 9 bases. From germline, CDR1 is MNHEY and CDR2 SMNVEV (reference sequence). CDR3 length: 15 amino acids. The trim removed 5 bases at V and 7 bases at J, leaving 9 bases unmatched. CDR3 nucleotides: TGTGCCAGCAGTCCCAAGGACAGGGGCGTCAACACCATATATTTT. Its protein product is CASSPKDRGVNTIYF.

CDR3 in amino acids: CASSSRTSSAGELFF. The CDR3 nucleotides read TGTGCCAGCAGTTCCCGGACTAGCTCGGCCGGGGAGCTGTTTTTT. The chain combines TRBV6-5 with TRBJ2-2, with 8 bases fitting TRBD2. The CDR3 extends over 15 amino acids. Germline V gene data show CDR1 as MNHEY and CDR2 as SVGAGI. Trimming cost V 4 bases and J 6 bases; bases outside gene matches: 7.

This rearrangement joins TRBV19 to TRBJ2-7; tentative D call: TRBD1 (5 bases). This CDR3 is built from 16 residues. Trimming cost V 3 bases and J 0 bases, with 15 bases left between them. Germline assignment: CDR1 LNHDA and CDR2 SQIVND (reference sequence). CDR3 sequence: CASSISARQTSYEQYF. CDR3 DNA sequence: TGTGCCAGTAGTATTTCGGCCCGACAGACCTCCTACGAGCAGTACTTC.

The DNA of the CDR3 is TGTGCCACCAGTGATTTAGCGGGGGGGGAAGCAGATACGCAGTATTTT. Translating it yields CATSDLAGGEADTQYF. The rearrangement uses TRBV24-1 and TRBJ2-3, with 10 bases that match TRBD2. V lost 1 base to trimming and J lost 4 bases; unmatched junction nucleotides: 4. The CDR3 covers 16 residues. Per the germline V gene, CDR1 is KGHDR and CDR2 is SFDVKD.

The chain is built from TRBV11-2 and TRBJ2-7; 7 nucleotides line up with TRBD2. The CDR3 sequence is 12 residues long. Unmatched junction bases numbered 2, after V lost 3 bases and J lost 6 bases. Germline V CDR1 and CDR2: SGHAT, FQNNGV. The CDR3 region is CASSFGGGEQYF. CDR3 bases: TGTGCCAGCAGCTTCGGCGGGGGCGAGCAGTACTTC.

V is TRBV19 and J is TRBJ1-5; D remains ambiguous. This CDR3 is built from 15 residues. V was cut by 3 bases and J by 5 bases, with 14 bases left in between. Germline CDR1 is LNHDA and CDR2 is SQIVND (reference sequence). CDR3 sequence (DNA): TGTGCCAGTAGTATCGCCTCGTCCCGCCATCAGCCCCAGCATTTT. This translates into CASSIASSRHQPQHF.

This sequence joins TRBV28 and TRBJ1-2; possibly TRBD1 for D (5 bases). CDR1 is MDHEN and CDR2 is SYDVKM in the germline V gene. The CDR3 runs to 10 residues. Trimming removed 6 bases at V and 10 bases at J, with 9 bases between. DNA for the CDR3: TGTGCCAGCAGGGACATAGACTACACCTTC. This encodes CASRDIDYTF.

This chain links TRBV6-1 with TRBJ1-4; 8 bases map to TRBD1. The CDR3 length is 18 residues. Germline V gene data show CDR1 as MNHNS and CDR2 as SASEGT. V dropped 2 bases and J dropped 7; count of bases not matched to a gene: 15. CDR3 bases: TGTGCCAGCAGTGAACCCGACAGGGGTTTAACTTTTGCTGAAAAACTGTTTTTT. It yields the protein CASSEPDRGLTFAEKLFF.

The chain links TRBV20-1 to TRBJ2-7; perhaps TRBD1 as D (7 bases). Germline loops: CDR1 DFQATT, CDR2 SNEGSKA (reference sequence). V lost 0 bases to trimming and J lost 5 bases, with 14 bases between them. This CDR3 is built from 14 residues. The CDR3 here is CSARDHQGGDEQYF. CDR3 bases: TGCAGTGCTAGAGATCACCAGGGGGGAGACGAGCAGTACTTC.

This chain joins TRBV30 and TRBJ2-7; the D is unclear. Germline CDR1 reads GTSNPN; CDR2 reads SVGIG (reference sequence). Trimming removed 7 bases from V and 9 bases from J, with 22 bases in between. The CDR3 consists of 13 residues. This chain's CDR3 is CASQRQSLDGQYF. The CDR3 nucleotides are TGTGCCTCGCAGCGCCAATCCCTCGACGGGCAGTACTTC.

This chain connects TRBV6-1 to TRBJ1-3; TRBD1 aligns across 9 bases. This CDR3 has 16 residues. Germline V lookup: CDR1 MNHNS, CDR2 SASEGT. V was pared by 5 bases and J by 2 bases, with 7 bases of the junction left unmatched. CDR3 in DNA: TGTGCCAGCAGTCAGGGGGACAGGGCCGCTGGAAACACCATATATTTT. Its protein product is CASSQGDRAAGNTIYF.

This clonotype was seen a few times. The chain employs TRBV4-1 and TRBJ1-5, with D perhaps matching TRBD1 (5 bases). The length of the CDR3 is 17 residues. The germline V gene has CDR1 MGHRA and CDR2 YSYEKL. Trimming removed 1 base at V and 4 bases at J, with 17 bases between. The CDR3 protein is CASSQVVTAGGNQPQHF. The CDR3 DNA reads as TGCGCCAGCAGCCAAGTTGTGACAGCAGGTGGGAATCAGCCCCAGCATTTT.

In this sample, this clonotype turned up a few times. This chain links TRBV6-1 with TRBJ2-7; possibly TRBD1 for D (6 bases). This CDR3 has 13 residues. Trimming cost V 8 bases and J 0 bases, with 11 bases left between them. Germline V CDR1 and CDR2: MNHNS, SASEGT. The CDR3 spells CASPTGISYEQYF. The CDR3 DNA is TGTGCCAGCCCCACAGGGATCTCCTACGAGCAGTACTTC.

The sample holds one count of this clonotype. The chain has TRBV5-8 and TRBJ1-2; D not resolved. Germline V lookup: CDR1 SGHTS, CDR2 YDEGEE. The CDR3 covers 13 residues. V shed 1 base and J shed 8 bases, with 12 bases lying between them. The CDR3 reads CASSLISVYGYTF. The CDR3, as DNA: TGTGCCAGCAGCTTGATCTCAGTATACGGCTACACCTTC.

This clonotype has just a few counts. The chain carries TRBV19 and TRBJ1-2; TRBD1 matches 9 bases. This CDR3 spans 15 amino acids. The germline CDR1 and CDR2 sequences are LNHDA and SQIVND (reference sequence). V shed 3 bases, J shed 6 bases, and the junction held 8 bases outside the gene matches. The CDR3 coding sequence is TGTGCCAGTAGTATTGAAGGGACAGGGAGGAATGGCTACACCTTC. This codes for CASSIEGTGRNGYTF.

The rearrangement joins TRBV10-3 to TRBJ2-7, with D perhaps matching TRBD1 (6 bases). V gave up 5 bases and J gave up 3 bases, with 14 bases separating them. CDR1 and CDR2 from the germline V gene are ENHRY and SYGVKD. This CDR3 region has 14 residues. CDR3 sequence (DNA): TGTGCCATCAGTCCCAGGACAGAGGGCTACGAGCAGTACTTC. Residues: CAISPRTEGYEQYF.

This chain connects TRBV6-1 to TRBJ1-4; D may be TRBD1 (6 bases). Germline CDR1 reads MNHNS; CDR2 reads SASEGT. The CDR3 spans 17 residues. Trimming removed 6 bases from V and 2 bases from J, with 19 bases in between. The CDR3: CASRPRGGLGTNEKLFF. CDR3 DNA sequence: TGTGCCAGCAGGCCCCGGGGGGGGCTAGGCACTAATGAAAAACTGTTTTTT.

This chain joins TRBV28 and TRBJ2-5, with TRBD1 matching 7 bases. There are 14 residues in the CDR3. J was trimmed by 7 bases and V by 5 bases; bases with no gene match: 10. Germline CDR1 and CDR2: MDHEN and SYDVKM. Here the CDR3 DNA reads TGTGCCAGCAGTCCGGACAGGCCGACAGCGACCCAGTACTTC. Its protein is CASSPDRPTATQYF.